These 19 T cell receptor beta chains originate from one sample sequenced in a study of T cells after yellow fever vaccination. From the 5' RACE reads, TCRdb called clonotypes with MiXCR, one entry per CDR3 protein. Of about 240,000 distinct CDR3 sequences in the sample, about 7.1% were seen once. Source: CD4+ T cells sorted from PBMCs, taken 15 days after the yellow fever booster vaccination. All receptors derive from a man under 40 who received the YFV17D yellow fever vaccine.

The J gene is TRBJ1-1, the V gene TRBV11-2, with a tentative D call TRBD1 (5 bases). CDR3 size: 14 residues. V was trimmed by 5 bases and J by 10 bases, leaving 20 bases between them. Per the germline V gene, CDR1 is SGHAT and CDR2 is FQNNGV. CDR3 protein: CASSPGGRLGGAFF. The CDR3 nucleotides read TGTGCCAGCAGCCCCGGTGGCAGATTGGGGGGAGCTTTCTTT.

Remarks on this clonotype: This may stem from a read error, because a much larger clone lies one nucleotide away. The rearrangement uses TRBV20-1 and TRBJ2-1; 8 bases match TRBD2. The CDR3 is made up of 14 amino acids. Looked up from germline, CDR1 is DFQATT and CDR2 is SNEGSKA (reference sequence). CDR3 in amino acids: CSARPTRTSLSGIF. The CDR3 DNA follows: TGCAGTGCTAGACCCACGAGGACTAGCCTGTCGGGGATCTTC.

This clonotype was counted only a few times. For the CDR3, the DNA is TGTGCCAGCAGCCAAGACAGGTGGACTAGCGGGAACGAGCAGTACTTC. It translates to CASSQDRWTSGNEQYF. This rearrangement joins TRBV3-1 to TRBJ2-7, with 12 bases fitting TRBD2. J gave up 5 bases and V 0 bases, and 5 bases lay outside the gene matches. The CDR3 is made up of 16 amino acids. From germline, CDR1 is LGHDT and CDR2 YNNKEL (reference sequence).

This clonotype was counted many times. The chain is built from TRBV5-6 and TRBJ2-2; D gene ambiguous. V was clipped by 1 base and J by 3 bases, with 4 bases between them. This CDR3 has 13 amino acids. Germline CDR1 reads SGHDT; CDR2 reads YYEEEE. In DNA form, the CDR3 reads TGTGCCAGCAGCTTGCTCCACACCGGGGAGCTGTTTTTT. Protein: CASSLLHTGELFF.

The sample holds many counts of this clonotype. The V call is TRBV3-1, the J call TRBJ2-1; 7 bases are a match to TRBD1. Trimming at V came to 2 bases and at J to 9 bases, leaving 10 bases not matched to a gene. Germline V lookup: CDR1 LGHDT, CDR2 YNNKEL (reference sequence). The CDR3 sequence is 15 residues long. The CDR3 region is CASSQRDRNRGEQFF. The CDR3 bases are TGTGCCAGCAGCCAACGGGACAGAAATAGGGGTGAGCAGTTCTTC.

This clonotype has only a few counts. The chain has TRBV27 and TRBJ2-1; D may be TRBD2 (6 bases). V lost 11 bases and J lost 12, with 29 bases in between. Germline values: CDR1 MNHEY, CDR2 SMNVEV (reference sequence). The CDR3 spans 15 residues. The CDR3 DNA reads as TGTGCCGATGGACCGGGAGTAATGGCGTGTAAGAGGCAGTTCTTC. Residues: CADGPGVMACKRQFF.

The chain is built from TRBV5-1 and TRBJ1-2, with a tentative D call TRBD1 (5 bases). This CDR3 has 12 residues. V gave up 5 bases and J gave up 3 bases, with 8 bases separating them. The V gene's germline CDR1 is SGHRS and CDR2 YFSETQ. This chain's CDR3 is CASRGEDYGYTF. The CDR3 coding sequence is TGCGCCAGCAGGGGGGAAGACTATGGCTACACCTTC.

This clonotype has a handful of counts. The chain combines TRBV7-2 with TRBJ2-5, with 9 bases matching TRBD1. The CDR3 runs 16 residues. CDR1 is SGHTA and CDR2 is FQGNSA in the germline V gene. After removal of 5 bases from V and 5 bases from J, the junction contained 12 bases not matched to a gene. CDR3 in DNA: TGTGCCAGCAGCCCAGATGGGACAGGGTTTTTTGAGACCCAGTACTTC. Translation gives CASSPDGTGFFETQYF.

The chain joins TRBV7-2 to TRBJ2-7, with 7 bases identical to TRBD2. This CDR3 region has 13 residues. Germline V CDR1 and CDR2: SGHTA, FQGNSA. With V trimmed by 6 bases and J by 3 bases, 5 bases remained unmatched. The CDR3 nucleotides are TGTGCCAGCAGAGTGGGGGGGATCTACGAGCAGTACTTC. Translated: CASRVGGIYEQYF.

V and J are TRBV11-2 and TRBJ2-1, with D possibly matching TRBD2 (5 bases). The germline V gene encodes CDR1 SGHAT and CDR2 FQNNGV. This CDR3 comprises 14 residues. The ends were cut back, 7 bases at V and 9 bases at J, with 19 bases in the middle. Here the CDR3 DNA reads TGTGCCAGCACCTCGGGGTTCACTAGAGCTGAGCAGTTCTTC. Protein: CASTSGFTRAEQFF.

This clonotype showed up just a few times. V is TRBV24-1 and J is TRBJ2-1; possible D gene TRBD2, 5 bases. This CDR3 spans 13 amino acids. Trimming cost V 7 bases and J 6 bases, with 12 bases left between them. CDR1 and CDR2 from the germline V gene are KGHDR and SFDVKD. The CDR3 loop reads CATRPEGCNEQFF. The CDR3 DNA follows: TGTGCCACCAGACCCGAGGGTTGCAATGAGCAGTTCTTC.

This sequence joins TRBV15 and TRBJ2-3; no clear D. The CDR3 has 12 residues. Between the trimmed V and J ends, which lost 8 bases and 0 bases, there was a span of 6 bases. Germline CDR1 is LNHNV and CDR2 is YYDKDF (reference sequence). CDR3 sequence: CATAGSTDTQYF. The CDR3 DNA follows: TGTGCCACCGCCGGCAGCACAGATACGCAGTATTTT.

The count of this clonotype is one. This chain uses TRBV2 with TRBJ2-1; TRBD2 agrees at 14 bases. The J segment lost 6 bases and the V segment lost 6 bases, leaving 4 bases of the junction unmatched. Germline assignment: CDR1 SNHLY and CDR2 FYNNEI. The CDR3 totals 15 residues. The CDR3 coding sequence is TGTGCCAGCAGCATGACTAGCGGGAGGGCCAATGAGCAGTTCTTC. This encodes CASSMTSGRANEQFF.

This rearrangement joins TRBV7-6 to TRBJ2-1; 10 bases agree with TRBD2. The CDR3 is made up of 17 amino acids. Per germline, CDR1 SGHVS and CDR2 FNYEAQ. The ends lost 3 bases at V and 0 bases at J; junction bases unmatched: 5. CDR3 DNA sequence: TGTGCCAGCAGCTTCATAGCGGGAGGCCCCTCCTACAATGAGCAGTTCTTC. Protein product: CASSFIAGGPSYNEQFF.

This clonotype occurred many times. V gene TRBV20-1 combines with J gene TRBJ1-1; D is unclear. CDR1 is DFQATT and CDR2 is SNEGSKA in the germline V gene (reference sequence). The CDR3 runs 14 residues. Trimming took off 1 base at V and 4 bases at J, with 13 bases between the two ends. This CDR3 is CSARVPGSGTEAFF. The CDR3 DNA is TGCAGTGCTAGAGTTCCGGGGTCGGGCACTGAAGCTTTCTTT.

The chain carries TRBV28 and TRBJ1-5, with a possible D match to TRBD1 (6 bases). Deletions cut 6 bases from V and 0 bases from J, with 12 bases between. Germline assignment: CDR1 MDHEN and CDR2 SYDVKM. This CDR3 has 15 residues. CDR3 residues: CASSRDMNSNQPQHF. The CDR3 DNA is TGTGCCAGCAGCCGGGACATGAATAGCAATCAGCCCCAGCATTTT.

This clonotype has only a few counts. The CDR3 DNA sequence: TGTGCCAGCAGCCATCGCCTCGCTGGTAGCGGCTTAAGCTCCTACAATGAGCAGTTCTTC. The encoded protein is CASSHRLAGSGLSSYNEQFF. The chain employs TRBV14 and TRBJ2-1; D perhaps matches TRBD2 (6 bases). This CDR3 has 20 residues. With 3 bases removed from V and 0 bases from J, the gap between germline ends came to 24 bases. Germline lookup yields CDR1 SGHDN and CDR2 FVKESK.

The chain couples TRBV6-1 to TRBJ2-4; possible D gene TRBD1, 6 bases. Germline V CDR1 and CDR2: MNHNS, SASEGT. This CDR3 is 17 amino acids long. The V end was cut by 5 bases, the J end by 1 base, with 18 bases between. The CDR3 region has the DNA TGTGCCAGCAGTAAAACTTCCGGGACACCGGCCAAAAACATTCAGTACTTC. Its protein product is CASSKTSGTPAKNIQYF.

This chain connects TRBV5-1 to TRBJ2-3; TRBD2 agrees at 14 bases. The J segment lost 5 bases and the V segment lost 1 base, leaving 6 bases of the junction unmatched. The CDR3 runs 17 residues. Germline CDR1 reads SGHRS; CDR2 reads YFSETQ. The CDR3 here is CASSLWGLAGVVDTQYF. In DNA, the CDR3 is TGCGCCAGCAGCTTGTGGGGACTAGCGGGAGTAGTAGATACGCAGTATTTT.